This TCR beta chain emerged from a study of human T cells and chemical hapten exposure. Study-wide results and limits: Clustering by CDR3 similarity yielded significantly more large clusters from expanded TCRs than controls.

Turning to this clonotype: Its antigen is still unknown.

Individual cDNA molecules received unique molecular identifiers in the library. TCRdb independently ran MiXCR on the RACE reads; one entry per CDR3 protein. The table shows 150,000 to 200,000 distinct CDR3 sequences, with around 30% occurring only once. The CDR3 is 14 residues long. Germline V gene sequence: CDR1 SQVTM, CDR2 ANQGSEA. Germline trimming cut 4 bases from V and 3 bases from J; bases unmatched to any gene: 4. As for time point: pre-sensitization, week 0. Treatment specified: therapeutic diphenylcyclopropenone sensitization with weekly scalp DPC. Blood was collected ahead of every patch test applied.

The TCR sequence derives from a woman under 40 with alopecia areata. Some clones in this sample may be carry-over from other donors' samples. This chain uses TRBV29-1 with TRBJ2-3, with TRBD2 matching over 10 bases. Sequenced material: whole blood, taken in connection with sensitization to the hapten diphenylcyclopropenone (DPC). CDR3 bases: TGCAGCGTTGTGGCTAGCGGGAGAACAGATACGCAGTATTTT. Its translation: CSVVASGRTDTQYF.